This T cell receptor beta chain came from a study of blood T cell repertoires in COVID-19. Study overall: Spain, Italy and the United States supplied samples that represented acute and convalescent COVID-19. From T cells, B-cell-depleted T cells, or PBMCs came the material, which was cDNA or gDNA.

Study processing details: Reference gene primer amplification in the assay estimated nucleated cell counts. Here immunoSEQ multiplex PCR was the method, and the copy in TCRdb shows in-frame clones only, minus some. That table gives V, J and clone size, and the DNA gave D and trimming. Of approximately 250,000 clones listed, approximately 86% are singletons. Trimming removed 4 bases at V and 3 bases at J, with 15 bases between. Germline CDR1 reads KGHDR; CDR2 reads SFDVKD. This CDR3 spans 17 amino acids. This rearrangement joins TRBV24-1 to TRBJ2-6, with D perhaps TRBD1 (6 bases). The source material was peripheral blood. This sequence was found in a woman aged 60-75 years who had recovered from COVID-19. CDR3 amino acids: CATSEQGYFSGANVLTF. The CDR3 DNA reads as TGTGCCACCAGTGAGCAGGGGTATTTCAGTGGGGCCAACGTCCTGACTTTC.